A single sample gave rise to the 30 T cell receptor beta chains below, sequenced in a study of cytomegalovirus exposure and HLA in healthy donors. This PCR relied on a set of 60 Vbeta primers and 13 Jbeta primers. The repertoire was sequenced with immunoSEQ multiplex PCR; TCRdb's copy has only in-frame clones and lacks some. This table has 200,000 or so clones, 60% to 80% appearing once. Sequencing was performed on PBMCs. Receptors were obtained from a male donor in good health and CMV-seronegative.

This chain connects TRBV6-5 to TRBJ2-3; D may be TRBD2 (6 bases). There are 13 residues in the CDR3. The germline V and J ends were trimmed by 6 bases and 2 bases, with 9 bases remaining between them. The germline V gene has CDR1 MNHEY and CDR2 SVGAGI. In DNA form, the CDR3 reads TGTGCCAGCAGGGGGGACTCCACAGATACGCAGTATTTT. Its translation: CASRGDSTDTQYF.

In its sample, this clone was seen once. The CDR3 protein is CASAPIQGFSNQPQHF. The CDR3 bases are TGTGCCAGCGCCCCTATACAGGGGTTCAGCAATCAGCCCCAGCATTTT. The rearrangement uses TRBV27 and TRBJ1-5; 7 nucleotides agree with TRBD1. CDR1 is MNHEY, CDR2 SMNVEV, per germline (reference sequence). The CDR3 is made up of 16 amino acids. The V and J ends lost 8 bases and 1 base, in that order; junction bases with no gene match: 11.

The J gene is TRBJ2-3, the V gene TRBV28, with a weak D call TRBD2 (5 bases). The V gene's germline CDR1 is MDHEN and CDR2 SYDVKM. There are 15 residues in the CDR3. The germline V and J ends were trimmed by 2 bases and 4 bases, with 13 bases remaining between them. In DNA, the CDR3 is TGTGCCAGCAGTTTACGACCCCCCGGGGCAGATACGCAGTATTTT. Translated, it gives CASSLRPPGADTQYF.

The chain couples TRBV28 to TRBJ1-2, with 10 positions matching TRBD1. Trimming removed 8 bases from V and 8 bases from J; junction bases left unmatched: 8. The length of the CDR3 is 13 residues. The germline gives CDR1 MDHEN, CDR2 SYDVKM. CDR3 region: CASGDRGLGGYTF. CDR3 DNA sequence: TGTGCCAGCGGAGACAGGGGGCTAGGGGGCTACACCTTC.

V and J are TRBV16 and TRBJ2-5; D uncertain. The J call may be in error: the DNA end matches TRBJ2-7 better. This CDR3 spans 13 amino acids. CDR1 is KGHSY and CDR2 is FQNENV in the germline V gene. The CDR3 region is CASSSRQGDEQYF. The CDR3 DNA follows: TGTGCCAGCAGCTCGCGACAAGGCGACGAGCAGTACTTC.

This rearrangement joins TRBV18 to TRBJ2-7; TRBD1 matches at 7 bases. With 3 bases clipped from V and 4 bases from J, the junction kept 15 bases outside the gene matches. CDR3 length equals 17 residues. Germline V gene data show CDR1 as KGHSH and CDR2 as LQKENI. CDR3 region: CASSPSTGTALQYEQYF. For the CDR3, the DNA is TGTGCCAGCTCACCCAGCACCGGGACAGCGCTACAATACGAGCAGTACTTC.

This clone turned up a few times. This sequence joins TRBV28 and TRBJ1-4; TRBD1 agrees at 8 bases. V shed 4 bases and J 1 base; nucleotides not matched to a gene: 2. The germline gives CDR1 MDHEN, CDR2 SYDVKM. The CDR3 is made up of 15 amino acids. CDR3: CASSSGGLTNEKLFF. DNA for the CDR3: TGTGCCAGCAGTTCAGGGGGCTTAACTAATGAAAAACTGTTTTTT.

V usage is TRBV7-9 and J usage is TRBJ1-5; D remains unclear. Germline CDR1 reads SEHNR; CDR2 reads FQNEAQ (reference sequence). Trimming stripped 5 bases from V and 0 bases from J, with 14 bases between. There are 16 residues in the CDR3. Here the CDR3 reads CASSAHDTNSNQPQHF. As DNA, the CDR3 is TGTGCCAGCAGCGCCCACGACACAAATAGCAATCAGCCCCAGCATTTT.

The V gene is TRBV5-4, the J gene TRBJ2-7, with TRBD1 matching 7 bases. Trimming cost V 6 bases and J 0 bases; bases outside gene matches: 9. The CDR3 contains 15 residues. CDR1 and CDR2 from the germline V gene are SGHNT and YYREEE (reference sequence). This chain's CDR3 is CASNAGTVSSYEQYF. In DNA form, the CDR3 reads TGTGCCAGCAACGCTGGGACAGTCAGCTCCTACGAGCAGTACTTC.

The chain carries TRBV19 and TRBJ2-7, with 8 nucleotides matching TRBD1. Germline CDR1 and CDR2: LNHDA and SQIVND (reference sequence). Losses at the gene ends were 2 bases for V and 1 base for J; bases not matched to a gene: 10. This CDR3 region has 17 residues. CDR3 DNA: TGTGCCAGTAGTATACGTCCAGGACAGGGTTTTTCCTACGAGCAGTACTTC. It codes for CASSIRPGQGFSYEQYF.

The chain combines TRBV7-9 with TRBJ1-2; the match to TRBD1 covers 11 bases. Unmatched junction bases numbered 5, after V lost 5 bases and J lost 6 bases. Germline V gene data show CDR1 as SEHNR and CDR2 as FQNEAQ (reference sequence). The CDR3 covers 14 residues. The CDR3 DNA is TGTGCCAGCAGCCCCTGGACAGGGGGCCATGGCTACACCTTC. As protein: CASSPWTGGHGYTF.

The chain carries TRBV19 and TRBJ2-4; 8 nucleotides align to TRBD2. The length of the CDR3 is 18 residues. The V segment lost 6 bases and the J segment 0 bases; nucleotides outside the gene matches: 13. Germline CDR1 LNHDA, CDR2 SQIVND (reference sequence). The CDR3 loop is CASSPRGGRAVAKNIQYF. The CDR3 bases are TGTGCCAGTAGCCCCCGGGGGGGCAGGGCCGTAGCCAAAAACATTCAGTACTTC.

The J gene is TRBJ2-7, the V gene TRBV28, with a tentative D call TRBD1 (6 bases). The CDR3 has 15 amino acids. V gave up 2 bases and J gave up 0 bases, with 11 bases separating them. Germline V CDR1 and CDR2: MDHEN, SYDVKM. The DNA for the CDR3 is TGTGCCAGCAGTTTAAGGGGGAGACTCTCCTACGAGCAGTACTTC. Translating it yields CASSLRGRLSYEQYF.

This chain joins TRBV6-5 and TRBJ1-2; D perhaps matches TRBD1 (5 bases). Trimming removed 5 bases from V and 6 bases from J, with 10 bases in between. CDR3 size: 12 residues. CDR1 MNHEY and CDR2 SVGAGI come from the germline V gene. The CDR3, as DNA: TGTGCCAGCAGTACACAGGAAAATGGCTACACCTTC. Translating gives CASSTQENGYTF.

This clone was recorded a few times. The V call is TRBV5-6, the J call TRBJ2-7, with 15 bases matching TRBD2. The CDR3 covers 16 residues. Germline values: CDR1 SGHDT, CDR2 YYEEEE. With 2 bases clipped from V and 3 bases from J, the junction kept 3 bases outside the gene matches. CDR3 amino acids: CASSFRTSGRGYEQYF. The CDR3 nucleotides read TGTGCCAGCAGCTTCCGGACTAGCGGGAGGGGCTACGAGCAGTACTTC.

The rearrangement links TRBV27 to TRBJ2-1, with 10 bases identical to TRBD1. There are 16 residues in the CDR3. Looked up from germline, CDR1 is MNHEY and CDR2 is SMNVEV (reference sequence). V trimming: 6 bases; J trimming: 7 bases; junction bases outside the gene matches: 12. The CDR3 sequence: CASSPTSRTGGNEQFF. CDR3 sequence (DNA): TGTGCCAGCAGCCCTACGAGTCGGACAGGGGGGAATGAGCAGTTCTTC.

This sequence joins TRBV23-1 and TRBJ1-1; 7 bases match TRBD1. TRBV23-1 belongs to the ORF category, with a function that is uncertain. Trimming at V came to 2 bases and at J to 2 bases, leaving 26 bases not matched to a gene. The CDR3 runs to 22 residues. This CDR3 is CASSQLPSRDRNDQCINTEAFF. The CDR3 DNA reads as TGCGCCAGCAGTCAACTCCCCTCCCGGGACAGAAATGATCAGTGTATTAACACTGAAGCTTTCTTT.

The chain employs TRBV29-1 and TRBJ2-6; 11 bases align to TRBD1. This CDR3 region has 15 residues. Germline loops: CDR1 SQVTM, CDR2 ANQGSEA. V was clipped by 8 bases and J by 4 bases; unmatched bases: 7. The CDR3 protein is CSFRGQGAGANVLTF. The CDR3 region has the DNA TGCAGCTTCCGAGGACAGGGGGCGGGGGCCAACGTCCTGACTTTC.

V is TRBV7-2 and J is TRBJ1-1, with D possibly being TRBD1 (6 bases). There are 13 residues in the CDR3. The germline gives CDR1 SGHTA, CDR2 FQGNSA. The V end was cut by 1 base, the J end by 11 bases, with 14 bases between. The CDR3 nucleotides are TGTGCCAGCAGCTTAGTCCGGGGGGCTGGGGCTTTCTTT. It encodes CASSLVRGAGAFF. The entire variable domain, with the rest obtained from reference TRBV7-2 and TRBJ1-1, is as follows: GAGVSQSPSNKVTEKGKDVELRCDPISGHTALYWYRQSLGQGLEFLIYFQGNSAPDKSGLPSDRFSAERTGGSVSTLTIQRTQQEDSAVYLCASSLVRGAGAFFGQGTRLTVV.

The chain recombines TRBV7-2 with TRBJ2-7; 10 bases line up with TRBD2. The CDR3 has 15 amino acids. J gave up 2 bases and V 4 bases, and 5 bases lay outside the gene matches. Germline CDR1 and CDR2: SGHTA and FQGNSA. The DNA for the CDR3 is TGTGCCAGCAGCTCCCAGCGGGAGGGACCCTACGAGCAGTACTTC. This translates into CASSSQREGPYEQYF.

The rearrangement uses TRBV11-1 and TRBJ2-7, with no clear D. Trimming removed 2 bases from V and 0 bases from J, with 11 bases in between. The CDR3 consists of 15 residues. Germline-derived CDR1 and CDR2 are SGHAT and FQDESV (reference sequence). This CDR3 is CASSLYRSGSYEQYF. DNA of the CDR3: TGTGCCAGCAGCTTATATAGGTCGGGCTCCTACGAGCAGTACTTC.

This chain joins TRBV5-4 and TRBJ2-1, with TRBD1 matching 10 bases. This CDR3 has 15 amino acids. CDR1 and CDR2 from the germline V gene are SGHNT and YYREEE (reference sequence). Trimming took 4 bases from V and 6 from J; bases not matched to a gene: 7. CDR3 loop: CASSSRDRGPNEQFF. In DNA, the CDR3 is TGTGCCAGCAGCAGCCGGGACAGGGGTCCCAATGAGCAGTTCTTC. Based on the CDR3 plus reference TRBV5-4 and TRBJ2-1, the full variable domain is ETGVTQSPTHLIKTRGQQVTLRCSSQSGHNTVSWYQQALGQGPQFIFQYYREEENGRGNFPPRFSGLQFPNYSSELNVNALELDDSALYLCASSSRDRGPNEQFFGPGTRLTVL.

The rearrangement uses TRBV6-1 and TRBJ1-5; 7 nucleotides match TRBD1. The CDR3 has 14 residues. From germline, CDR1 is MNHNS and CDR2 SASEGT. V lost 9 bases to trimming and J lost 7 bases; unmatched junction nucleotides: 12. DNA for the CDR3: TGTGCCAGTGACAGGGATTGGGGTTACCAGCCCCAGCATTTT. Its protein is CASDRDWGYQPQHF.

The chain links TRBV6-5 to TRBJ1-2; TRBD1 matches at 8 bases. The CDR3 loop spans 16 amino acids. Germline V lookup: CDR1 MNHEY, CDR2 SVGAGI. The V gene end was trimmed by 2 bases and the J gene end by 0 bases; junction bases not matched to a gene: 5. CDR3 bases: TGTGCCAGCAGTTACGGGGGACAGGACACTAACTATGGCTACACCTTC. Translation gives CASSYGGQDTNYGYTF.

V usage is TRBV19 and J usage is TRBJ2-5; a possible D gene is TRBD2 (7 bases). CDR1 is LNHDA, CDR2 SQIVND, per germline (reference sequence). CDR3 length: 13 residues. V was clipped by 6 bases and J by 11 bases, with 19 bases between them. This CDR3 reads CASSLGGAGEQYF. The CDR3 nucleotides are TGTGCCAGTAGCCTGGGGGGGGCCGGGGAGCAGTACTTC. Full variable domain (rest looked up from reference TRBV19 and TRBJ2-5): DGGITQSPKYLFRKEGQNVTLSCEQNLNHDAMYWYRQDPGQGLRLIYYSQIVNDFQKGDIAEGYSVSREKKESFPLTVTSAQKNPTAFYLCASSLGGAGEQYFGPGTRLLVL.

The chain recombines TRBV15 with TRBJ2-6, with D tentatively TRBD1 (6 bases). CDR1 is LNHNV, CDR2 YYDKDF, per germline (reference sequence). V was cut by 3 bases and J by 2 bases, with 14 bases left in between. This CDR3 is 17 amino acids long. In DNA, the CDR3 is TGTGCCACCAGCAGGACACAGGGATCCCCTGGGGCCAACGTCCTGACTTTC. Its translation: CATSRTQGSPGANVLTF.

The rearrangement links TRBV5-1 to TRBJ2-5, with 7 positions matching TRBD2. V lost 0 bases to trimming and J lost 5 bases; unmatched junction nucleotides: 7. CDR3 length equals 15 residues. CDR1 and CDR2 (germline): SGHRS, YFSETQ. CDR3 amino acids: CASSLEAGESETQYF. The CDR3 DNA reads as TGCGCCAGCAGCTTGGAGGCGGGAGAATCGGAGACCCAGTACTTC.

V and J are TRBV9 and TRBJ2-3; D perhaps matches TRBD2 (5 bases). The CDR3 has 14 residues. The V end was cut by 0 bases, the J end by 4 bases, with 9 bases between. Per the germline V gene, CDR1 is SGDLS and CDR2 is YYNGEE. In DNA form, the CDR3 reads TGTGCCAGCAGCGTAGAAGTGGGAGCAGATACGCAGTATTTT. Protein product: CASSVEVGADTQYF.

CDR3 in amino acids: CASSLVSSGRKVGELFF. In DNA, the CDR3 is TGTGCCAGCAGCTTGGTTTCTAGCGGGAGGAAGGTCGGGGAGCTGTTTTTT. This rearrangement joins TRBV5-6 to TRBJ2-2; TRBD2 agrees at 11 bases. With 0 bases clipped from V and 7 bases from J, the junction kept 8 bases outside the gene matches. In germline, CDR1 is SGHDT, CDR2 YYEEEE. This CDR3 spans 17 amino acids.

CDR3 sequence reads: CASSLWTGVGIYGYTF. The CDR3 DNA follows: TGCGCCAGCAGCCTATGGACAGGGGTGGGCATCTATGGCTACACCTTC. V gene TRBV5-1 combines with J gene TRBJ1-2; 9 bases map to TRBD1. After removal of 4 bases from V and 4 bases from J, the junction contained 11 bases not matched to a gene. CDR3 length: 16 amino acids. The germline gives CDR1 SGHRS, CDR2 YFSETQ.